Below, one T cell receptor beta chain is given with its context. V lost 1 base and J lost 6, with 11 bases in between. Germline CDR1 is SGHNT and CDR2 is YYREEE (reference sequence). The CDR3 loop spans 14 amino acids. Libraries were prepared by immunoSEQ multiplex PCR; TCRdb keeps only in-frame clonotypes and omits some of them. The repertoire consists of roughly 80,000 clones, with about 91% occurring once and the leading ten covering less than 3%. This record belongs to a study of T cell changes during pregnancy in multiple sclerosis. The chain is built from TRBV5-4 and TRBJ2-1; no clear D gene. This material consisted of peripheral blood, taken before pregnancy. The sequence came from a female donor with multiple sclerosis, enrolled in a pregnancy study. The CDR3 spells CASSLSAPSNEQFF. CDR3 bases: TGTGCCAGCAGCTTGAGCGCCCCTAGCAATGAGCAGTTCTTC.